A single sample gave rise to the 22 T cell receptor beta chains below, sequenced in a study of identical twins. TCRdb re-called the 5' RACE reads through MiXCR, storing one row per CDR3 protein. The sample consists of roughly 630,000 distinct CDR3 sequences, just over 7% of them appearing once. Separately, the same data were catalogued under a study of yellow fever vaccine responses in identical twins.

The sample consisted of PBMCs. The source of these receptors is a woman between 18 and 29 years old in good health.

This chain links TRBV5-1 with TRBJ1-2; D might be TRBD1 (5 bases). CDR1 SGHRS and CDR2 YFSETQ come from the germline V gene. Deletions cut 0 bases from V and 6 bases from J, with 12 bases between. The CDR3 covers 14 residues. CDR3 region: CASSLGGRADGYTF. CDR3 nucleotide sequence: TGCGCCAGCAGCTTGGGAGGCAGGGCAGATGGCTACACCTTC.

The rearrangement uses TRBV7-9 and TRBJ1-5, with a weak D call TRBD1 (5 bases). The germline CDR1 and CDR2 sequences are SEHNR and FQNEAQ (reference sequence). V gave up 6 bases and J gave up 4 bases, with 13 bases separating them. This CDR3 has 14 amino acids. CDR3 nucleotides: TGTGCCAGCAGTTCCTTGCAGGGTAATCAGCCCCAGCATTTT. It codes for CASSSLQGNQPQHF.

This clonotype has more than one count but fewer than ten. The chain has TRBV27 and TRBJ1-5, with 7 nucleotides matching TRBD1. The CDR3 is 14 residues long. The germline gives CDR1 MNHEY, CDR2 SMNVEV (reference sequence). With V trimmed by 7 bases and J by 5 bases, 8 bases remained unmatched. CDR3 in amino acids: CASTKTGRDQPQHF. In nucleotides, the CDR3 is TGTGCCAGCACTAAGACAGGGAGGGATCAGCCCCAGCATTTT.

This clonotype was observed a few times. The chain couples TRBV4-2 to TRBJ2-5; a possible D gene is TRBD2 (6 bases). The germline gives CDR1 LGHNA, CDR2 YNFKEQ. With 1 base removed from V and 1 base from J, the gap between germline ends came to 10 bases. This CDR3 comprises 15 residues. CDR3 region: CASSQVGGFQETQYF. The DNA of the CDR3 is TGTGCCAGCAGCCAAGTCGGGGGTTTCCAAGAGACCCAGTACTTC.

This clonotype occurred many times. The chain couples TRBV7-9 to TRBJ1-2, with D perhaps TRBD1 (5 bases). The V gene's germline CDR1 is SEHNR and CDR2 FQNEAQ (reference sequence). V was cut by 5 bases and J by 0 bases, with 10 bases left in between. This CDR3 spans 14 amino acids. The DNA for the CDR3 is TGTGCCAGCAGCGAAAAGACAGCTAACTATGGCTACACCTTC. Translating it yields CASSEKTANYGYTF.

The V call is TRBV12-5, the J call TRBJ2-3; a possible D gene is TRBD2 (5 bases). The germline CDR1 and CDR2 sequences are LGHNT and FRNRAP. Trimming shortened V by 2 bases and J by 3 bases, and 6 bases separated the two germline ends. This CDR3 region has 13 residues. CDR3 residues: CASGLRGTDTQYF. Here the CDR3 DNA reads TGTGCTAGTGGTTTGCGGGGTACAGATACGCAGTATTTT.

This clonotype was seen more than once but under ten times. V and J are TRBV9 and TRBJ1-6; possible D gene TRBD1, 5 bases. V lost 4 bases and J 7 bases, leaving 15 bases between the germline ends. Germline loops: CDR1 SGDLS, CDR2 YYNGEE. This CDR3 region has 15 residues. CDR3 residues: CASSSDGTPNSPLHF. The CDR3 DNA reads as TGTGCCAGCAGCTCTGACGGGACCCCAAATTCACCCCTCCACTTT.

This clonotype has a handful of counts. This rearrangement joins TRBV5-1 to TRBJ2-1, with 10 bases identical to TRBD2. V was pared by 4 bases and J by 0 bases, with 10 bases of the junction left unmatched. The CDR3 is 18 residues long. In germline, CDR1 is SGHRS, CDR2 YFSETQ. CDR3 protein: CASSPWTSGQSSYNEQFF. CDR3 nucleotide sequence: TGCGCCAGCAGCCCCTGGACTAGCGGTCAGAGCTCCTACAATGAGCAGTTCTTC.

This clonotype was recorded at least ten times. J is TRBJ2-3 and V is TRBV28; maybe TRBD1 (5 bases). V dropped 1 base and J dropped 0 bases, with 11 bases sitting between them. CDR1 and CDR2 from the germline V gene are MDHEN and SYDVKM. The CDR3 extends over 16 amino acids. CDR3 sequence (DNA): TGTGCCAGCAGTTTATCGGACACCGCTAGCACAGATACGCAGTATTTT. It codes for CASSLSDTASTDTQYF.

This clonotype was picked up a small number of times. This chain links TRBV4-1 with TRBJ2-5; tentative D call: TRBD2 (6 bases). V was clipped by 0 bases and J by 7 bases, with 12 bases between them. Germline V lookup: CDR1 MGHRA, CDR2 YSYEKL. The CDR3 extends over 14 amino acids. The CDR3 protein is CASSQDGGRWTQYF. In nucleotides, the CDR3 is TGCGCCAGCAGCCAAGATGGAGGGAGATGGACCCAGTACTTC.

This clonotype was detected many times. The V and J genes are TRBV14 and TRBJ2-1; D call uncertain. Germline CDR1 reads SGHDN; CDR2 reads FVKESK. V lost 0 bases to trimming and J lost 4 bases, with 16 bases between them. The CDR3 has 17 amino acids. The CDR3 DNA sequence: TGTGCCAGCAGCCAAGATGTATTCTCCAAAGTGTACAATGAGCAGTTCTTC. It codes for CASSQDVFSKVYNEQFF. Variable domain in full (rest from reference TRBV14 and TRBJ2-1): EAGVTQFPSHSVIEKGQTVTLRCDPISGHDNLYWYRRVMGKEIKFLLHFVKESKQDESGMPNNRFLAERTGGTYSTLKVQPAELEDSGVYFCASSQDVFSKVYNEQFFGPGTRLTVL.

This clonotype was picked up many times. V is TRBV27 and J is TRBJ1-5; D is unresolved. V lost 1 base and J lost 2, with 6 bases in between. The CDR3 extends over 14 amino acids. Germline V lookup: CDR1 MNHEY, CDR2 SMNVEV (reference sequence). The CDR3 coding sequence is TGTGCCAGCAGTTTATTCGATGGCAATCAGCCCCAGCATTTT. Protein product: CASSLFDGNQPQHF.

Ten or more counts support this clonotype. The rearrangement joins TRBV14 to TRBJ2-5, with 7 bases that match TRBD1. Germline V CDR1 and CDR2: SGHDN, FVKESK. The CDR3 spans 15 residues. The V and J ends lost 1 base and 5 bases, in that order; junction bases with no gene match: 7. CDR3 coding DNA: TGTGCCAGCAGCCAAGTATACAGGGGAGTTGAGACCCAGTACTTC. Translating gives CASSQVYRGVETQYF.

This chain uses TRBV4-1 with TRBJ1-4, with D maybe TRBD1 (5 bases). This CDR3 contains 15 residues. CDR1 is MGHRA and CDR2 is YSYEKL in the germline V gene. V shed 4 bases and J shed 6 bases, with 15 bases lying between them. For the CDR3, the DNA is TGCGCCAGCAGCCTCGGGGGTATCATCCATGAAAAACTGTTTTTT. Protein product: CASSLGGIIHEKLFF.

CDR3 in DNA: TGTGCCAGCAGTGTAGGGACAGGATTTCACAATGAGCAGTTCTTC. As protein: CASSVGTGFHNEQFF. This chain connects TRBV7-8 to TRBJ2-1, with 8 bases aligning to TRBD1. Germline CDR1 SGHVS, CDR2 FQNEAQ. With V trimmed by 6 bases and J by 5 bases, 9 bases remained unmatched. This CDR3 spans 15 amino acids. The complete variable domain, with remaining parts taken from reference TRBV7-8 and TRBJ2-1, reads GAGVSQSPRYKVAKRGQDVALRCDPISGHVSLFWYQQALGQGPEFLTYFQNEAQLDKSGLPSDRFFAERPEGSVSTLKIQRTQQEDSAVYLCASSVGTGFHNEQFFGPGTRLTVL.

This clonotype was counted ten times or more. The chain uses TRBV12-3 or TRBV12-4 and TRBJ2-1; 8 bases line up with TRBD2. J was trimmed by 9 bases and V by 1 base; bases with no gene match: 5. CDR3 length equals 14 residues. The CDR3 reads CASSLEGLAGEQFF. In nucleotides, the CDR3 is TGTGCCAGCAGTTTAGAAGGCCTAGCGGGTGAGCAGTTCTTC.

This clonotype was found a few times. The chain carries TRBV12-3 or TRBV12-4 and TRBJ2-7, with D unclear. The CDR3 sequence is 12 residues long. V lost 2 bases to trimming and J lost 1 base, with 3 bases between them. The CDR3 coding sequence is TGTGCCAGCAGTTTAAAGTCCTACGAGCAGTACTTC. Residues: CASSLKSYEQYF.

V usage is TRBV4-1 and J usage is TRBJ2-5, with D perhaps TRBD1 or TRBD2 (5 bases each). The ends were cut back, 0 bases at V and 2 bases at J, with 13 bases in the middle. Germline V gene data show CDR1 as MGHRA and CDR2 as YSYEKL. This CDR3 has 16 residues. CDR3 bases: TGCGCCAGCAGCCAAGAAGGTTTGGGGGTTCAAGAGACCCAGTACTTC. Protein sequence: CASSQEGLGVQETQYF.

The chain uses TRBV28 and TRBJ2-7; D is unresolved. V shed 6 bases and J shed 0 bases, with 9 bases lying between them. The CDR3 loop spans 13 amino acids. CDR1 MDHEN and CDR2 SYDVKM come from the germline V gene. In DNA form, the CDR3 reads TGTGCCAGCAGGAGTGAACTCTCCTACGAGCAGTACGTC. Amino acid sequence: CASRSELSYEQYV.

V is TRBV2 and J is TRBJ1-2; no firm D call. Between the trimmed V and J ends, which lost 10 bases and 8 bases, there was a span of 20 bases. This CDR3 region has 13 residues. CDR1 and CDR2 (germline): SNHLY, FYNNEI. The CDR3 loop reads CATTSLKGQGYTF. DNA of the CDR3: TGTGCCACCACATCACTCAAAGGGCAAGGCTACACCTTC.

This clonotype has a handful of counts. The chain links TRBV3-1 to TRBJ2-3; TRBD2 aligns across 8 bases. The J segment lost 1 base and the V segment lost 8 bases, leaving 5 bases of the junction unmatched. Germline V gene lookup returns CDR1 LGHDT and CDR2 YNNKEL (reference sequence). This CDR3 has 14 amino acids. CDR3 loop: CASGVAGRTDTQYF. CDR3 in DNA: TGTGCCAGCGGGGTAGCGGGGCGCACAGATACGCAGTATTTT.

The sample holds many counts of this clonotype. The rearrangement uses TRBV28 and TRBJ2-4, with TRBD2 matching 9 bases. This CDR3 is built from 23 residues. The junction had 29 bases not matched to a gene; V was cut back by 5 bases and J by 3 bases. Germline values: CDR1 MDHEN, CDR2 SYDVKM. CDR3 in amino acids: CASSLTRWTIMASGRTGKNIQYF. The CDR3 bases are TGTGCCAGCAGTCTGACCCGGTGGACTATTATGGCGAGCGGGAGGACGGGCAAAAACATTCAGTACTTC.